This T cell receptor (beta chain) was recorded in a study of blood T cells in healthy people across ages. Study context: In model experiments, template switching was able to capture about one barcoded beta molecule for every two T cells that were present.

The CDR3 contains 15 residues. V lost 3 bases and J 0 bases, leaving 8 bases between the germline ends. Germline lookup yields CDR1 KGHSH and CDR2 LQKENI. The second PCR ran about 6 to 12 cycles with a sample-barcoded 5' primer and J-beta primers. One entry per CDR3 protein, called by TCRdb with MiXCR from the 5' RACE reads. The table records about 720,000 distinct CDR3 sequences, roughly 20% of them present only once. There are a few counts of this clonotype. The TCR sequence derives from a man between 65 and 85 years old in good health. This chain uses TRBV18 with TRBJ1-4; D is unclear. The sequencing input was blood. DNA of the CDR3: TGTGCCAGCTCACCTTCTCAGGCAACTAATGAAAAACTGTTTTTT. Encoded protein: CASSPSQATNEKLFF.